The sequence of this T cell receptor beta chain was determined in a study of T-cell reconstitution after alpha-beta-depleted transplantation in children (dated by TCRdb to between 2015 and 2016). At the level of the whole study: Using TCR repertoire profiling, the study quantitatively followed how T-cell immune reconstitution unfolded in children after TCRalphabeta/CD19-depleted allogeneic hematopoietic cell transplantation. Results and caveats for the whole study, not just this receptor: Apparently early alphabetaT-cell count recovery about two months after transplant reportedly relied on only several hundred rapidly expanded clones derived from non-depleted graft cells. Over subsequent months, a decline in hyperexpanded clone frequencies was noted, and after one year, T-cell counts and TCRbeta diversity were mostly ascribed to newly produced T cells. In some patients, the high TCRbeta diversity seen at day 60 was put down to recipient T cells and intrathymic progenitors that had survived conditioning.

As regards this clonotype: Its antigen is not yet known. Within one base of it there is no much larger clone, and no base qualities were kept.

V and J are truncated by 6 bases and 2 bases respectively, leaving an intervening sequence of 16 bases. In the germline V gene, CDR1 corresponds to MDHEN and CDR2 to SYDVKM. The cysteine opens and the phenylalanine closes a CDR3 of 15 amino acids. The CDR3 DNA has 45 bases and is translated from base 1. Taken with the paper, the label for treatment or condition translates to: allogeneic hematopoietic cell transplantation with graft depleted of TCRalphabeta T cells and CD19 B cells. The transplant recipients were children given TCRalphabeta/CD19-depleted allogeneic hematopoietic cell grafts. The library was generated by PCR. Reads for this sample came from an Illumina HiSeq 2500. To normalize quantification of the TCRbeta repertoire, the TCR libraries were built with molecular barcoding that relied on unique molecular identifiers. In TCRdb, the public reads were trimmed at Q25 with fastp and aligned with MiXCR, with productive beta chains retained. Each entry merges the rows of one CDR3 protein and shows their most common DNA and genes. Present in this sample are more than 75,000 distinct CDR3 sequences, around 22% of which were seen just once. The ten largest make up about 20% of the sample.

The rearrangement joined TRBV28 to TRBJ2-5; perhaps TRBD1 is the D gene, with 6 bases matching. This sample comprised PBMCs, obtained before TCRalphabeta/CD19-depleted stem cell transplant. The sequence derives from a boy between 2 and 15 years old with acute lymphoblastic leukemia, due to receive a stem cell transplant. In nucleotide form, the sequence is TGTGCCAGCAGCGTTGTCGGCGACAGGCAAGAGACCCAGTACTTC. Its protein product is CASSVVGDRQETQYF.